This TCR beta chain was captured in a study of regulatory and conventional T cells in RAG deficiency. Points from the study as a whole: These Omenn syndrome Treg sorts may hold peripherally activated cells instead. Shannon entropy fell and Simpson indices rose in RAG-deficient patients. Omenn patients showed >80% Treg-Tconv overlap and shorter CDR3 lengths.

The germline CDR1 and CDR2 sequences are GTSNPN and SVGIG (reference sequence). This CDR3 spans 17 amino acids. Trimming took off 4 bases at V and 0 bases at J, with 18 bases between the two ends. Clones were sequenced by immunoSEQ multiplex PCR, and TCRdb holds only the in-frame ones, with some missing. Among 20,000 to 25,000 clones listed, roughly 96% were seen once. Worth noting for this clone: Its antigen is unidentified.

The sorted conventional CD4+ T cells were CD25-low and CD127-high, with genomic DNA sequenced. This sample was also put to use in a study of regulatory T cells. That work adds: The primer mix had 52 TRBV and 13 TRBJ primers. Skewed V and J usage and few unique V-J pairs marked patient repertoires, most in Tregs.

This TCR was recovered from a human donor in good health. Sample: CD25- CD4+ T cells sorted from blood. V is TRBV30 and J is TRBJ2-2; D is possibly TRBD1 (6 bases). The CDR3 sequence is CAWTRTAYGSNTGELFF. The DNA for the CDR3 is TGTGCCTGGACTCGGACAGCTTATGGTTCGAACACCGGGGAGCTGTTTTTT. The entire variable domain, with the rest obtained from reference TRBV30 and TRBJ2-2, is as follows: SQTIHQWPATLVQPVGSPLSLECTVEGTSNPNLYWYRQAAGRGLQLLFYSVGIGQISSEVPQNLSASRPQDRQFILSSKKLLLSDSGFYLCAWTRTAYGSNTGELFFGEGSRLTVL.